The following is a T cell receptor (beta chain) sequence with its context. This entry comes from a study of blood T cell repertoires in COVID-19. For the study at large: The United States, Italy and Spain were the sources of the acute and convalescent COVID-19 samples. PBMCs, B-cell-depleted T cells, or T cells were the source of the cDNA or gDNA that made up the material.

TCRdb's table, derived via immunoSEQ multiplex PCR, lists solely in-frame clones and lacks some. Of 200,000 to 250,000 clones detected, roughly 75% appear once; the ten largest clones hold 7% to 8.5%. Trimming left V 0 bases short and J 0 bases short, with 13 bases between. The CDR3 sequence is 17 residues long. From germline, CDR1 is SGHRS and CDR2 YFSETQ. This TCR came from a woman between 70 and 85 years old with acute or convalescent COVID-19. The material sequenced was peripheral blood. This chain uses TRBV5-1 with TRBJ2-1, with a weak D call TRBD2 (5 bases). CDR3 bases: TGCGCCAGCAGCTTGGCCGGTACAGCGGCCTCCTACAATGAGCAGTTCTTC. This sequence encodes CASSLAGTAASYNEQFF. Full variable domain (missing parts from reference TRBV5-1 and TRBJ2-1): KAGVTQTPRYLIKTRGQQVTLSCSPISGHRSVSWYQQTPGQGLQFLFEYFSETQRNKGNFPGRFSGRQFSNSRSEMNVSTLELGDSALYLCASSLAGTAASYNEQFFGPGTRLTVL.